The 15 T cell receptor beta chains presented below share a single source sample, sequenced in a study of regulatory T cells in long-lasting Graves disease. Investigators prepared the TCR beta libraries by applying iRepertoire HTBI primers and Arm-PCR of CDR3 regions. TCRdb reanalysed the multiplex PCR reads using MiXCR and keeps one entry per CDR3 protein. This sample carries roughly 400,000 distinct CDR3 sequences, about 21% of them seen once, and the ten largest clones take roughly an eighth. Time point specified: persistent/refractory GD, antithyroid drugs over 5 years with positive TRAb. The TCR library was made from RNA that had been extracted from PBMCs in TRIzol. The input for sequencing was peripheral blood mononuclear cells (PBMCs), taken when the disease was refractory, from a patient treated with antithyroid drugs. The source is a female donor with Graves disease.

This clonotype has more than one count but fewer than ten. The rearrangement joins TRBV6-2 or TRBV6-3 to TRBJ2-2; 7 positions match TRBD1. Germline values: CDR1 MNHEY, CDR2 SVGEGT. The CDR3 runs 15 residues. V trimming: 5 bases; J trimming: 6 bases; junction bases outside the gene matches: 9. CDR3 sequence: CASSTRDRAAGELFF. DNA of the CDR3: TGTGCCAGCAGTACCCGAGACAGGGCGGCCGGGGAGCTGTTTTTT.

In its sample, this clonotype was seen many times. The V gene is TRBV28, the J gene TRBJ2-2; possible D gene TRBD1, 7 bases. Germline CDR1 reads MDHEN; CDR2 reads SYDVKM. V was clipped by 6 bases and J by 6 bases, with 17 bases between them. The CDR3 consists of 15 residues. The CDR3 sequence: CASSFPRRGPGELFF. CDR3 DNA: TGTGCCAGCAGCTTCCCGAGGAGGGGGCCCGGGGAGCTGTTTTTT.

This clonotype was detected many times. The V call is TRBV15, the J call TRBJ1-5; D is unresolved. Between the trimmed V and J ends, which lost 7 bases and 1 base, there was a span of 11 bases. CDR1 LNHNV and CDR2 YYDKDF come from the germline V gene (reference sequence). The CDR3 extends over 14 amino acids. CDR3 bases: TGTGCCACCACCCTGGCTGAAAGCAATCAGCCCCAGCATTTT. This sequence encodes CATTLAESNQPQHF. Full variable domain (outside the CDR3, taken from reference TRBV15 and TRBJ1-5): DAMVIQNPRYQVTQFGKPVTLSCSQTLNHNVMYWYQQKSSQAPKLLFHYYDKDFNNEADTPDNFQSRRPNTSFCFLDIRSPGLGDTAMYLCATTLAESNQPQHFGDGTRLSIL.

The table lists this clonotype with many counts. The chain joins TRBV19 to TRBJ1-5, with 10 bases fitting TRBD1. Germline V gene sequence: CDR1 LNHDA, CDR2 SQIVND (reference sequence). V shed 5 bases and J 0 bases; nucleotides not matched to a gene: 10. CDR3 length equals 18 residues. In DNA form, the CDR3 reads TGTGCCAGTAGTCGATCTGGACAGGGGGGCTATAGCAATCAGCCCCAGCATTTT. It translates to CASSRSGQGGYSNQPQHF.

A note on this clonotype: A read error may explain this, as a much larger clone is one base away. This chain connects TRBV5-5 to TRBJ2-5, with 8 bases identical to TRBD1. The germline gives CDR1 SGHKS, CDR2 YYEKEE (reference sequence). This CDR3 comprises 15 residues. CDR3 bases: TGTGCCAGCAGCTTGTATCAGGGGGCAGGAGAGACCCGGTACTTC. It yields the protein CASSLYQGAGETRYF.

V is TRBV15 and J is TRBJ2-7, with 7 bases fitting TRBD2. The V gene's germline CDR1 is LNHNV and CDR2 YYDKDF (reference sequence). The V and J ends lost 1 base and 6 bases, in that order; junction bases with no gene match: 6. This CDR3 is 14 amino acids long. The DNA of the CDR3 is TGTGCCACCAGCAGAGGTCAGGGCGGGGGCGAGCAGTACTTC. This gives the protein CATSRGQGGGEQYF.

J is TRBJ1-2 and V is TRBV6-1; D is uncertain. Germline values: CDR1 MNHNS, CDR2 SASEGT. This CDR3 region has 16 residues. With 5 bases removed from V and 4 bases from J, the gap between germline ends came to 20 bases. CDR3 sequence reads: CASSNLDMGGPYGYTF. The DNA of the CDR3 is TGTGCCAGCAGTAACCTTGACATGGGTGGACCCTATGGCTACACCTTC.

The gene calls are TRBV20-1 and TRBJ2-2, with TRBD1 identical over 12 bases. Unmatched junction bases numbered 4, after V lost 1 base and J lost 7 bases. CDR3 size: 15 residues. The V gene's germline CDR1 is DFQATT and CDR2 SNEGSKA (reference sequence). The CDR3 region is CSARAGTGGFGELFF. The CDR3 DNA is TGCAGTGCTAGAGCCGGGACAGGGGGCTTCGGGGAGCTGTTTTTT.

This clonotype was seen a handful of times. This chain links TRBV27 with TRBJ2-1; TRBD2 matches 10 bases. Germline CDR1 and CDR2: MNHEY and SMNVEV (reference sequence). The CDR3 is 14 residues long. After removal of 10 bases from V and 4 bases from J, the junction contained 7 bases not matched to a gene. In DNA form, the CDR3 reads TGTGCCACCAAGCGGACTAGCGGTTACAATGAGCAGTTCTTC. This sequence encodes CATKRTSGYNEQFF.

This clonotype was counted between two and nine times. V usage is TRBV10-3 and J usage is TRBJ1-1, with TRBD1 as a possible D gene (5 bases). Per the germline V gene, CDR1 is ENHRY and CDR2 is SYGVKD. The V gene lost 7 bases and the J gene lost 3 bases, with 12 bases spanning the gap. The CDR3 length is 13 residues. As DNA, the CDR3 is TGTGCCATCATGCGGACGGGGGACACTGAAGCTTTCTTT. This translates into CAIMRTGDTEAFF.

This chain joins TRBV7-2 and TRBJ2-1; D might be TRBD1 (6 bases). The germline V and J ends were trimmed by 6 bases and 2 bases, with 14 bases remaining between them. Per germline, CDR1 SGHTA and CDR2 FQGNSA. CDR3 length: 15 residues. CDR3 amino acids: CASRPVRGTYNEQFF. The CDR3, as DNA: TGTGCCAGCAGACCAGTCAGGGGAACCTACAATGAGCAGTTCTTC.

Ten or more counts support this clonotype. The rearrangement links TRBV28 to TRBJ2-6; D is uncertain. The CDR3 length is 14 residues. In germline, CDR1 is MDHEN, CDR2 SYDVKM. The V end lost 4 bases, the J end lost 6 bases, and 10 bases lay between the germline ends. DNA of the CDR3: TGTGCCAGCAGTTCCAGACCGGAGGCCAACGTCCTGACTTTC. It specifies CASSSRPEANVLTF.

This chain joins TRBV11-2 and TRBJ1-2; no reliable D call. Germline CDR1 and CDR2: SGHAT and FQNNGV. This CDR3 spans 13 amino acids. Between the trimmed V and J ends, which lost 11 bases and 4 bases, there was a span of 17 bases. In DNA, the CDR3 is TGTGCCTGGACCAGACTTCTCGTCTATGGCTACACCTTC. This sequence encodes CAWTRLLVYGYTF.

V gene TRBV20-1 combines with J gene TRBJ2-7; the D is unclear. Trimming removed 7 bases at V and 6 bases at J, with 13 bases between. The length of the CDR3 is 11 residues. Germline lookup yields CDR1 DFQATT and CDR2 SNEGSKA (reference sequence). The DNA of the CDR3 is TGCAGTGTTATTAGCCATGGCGAGCAGTACTTC. Amino acid sequence: CSVISHGEQYF.

This clonotype was found many times. The V and J genes are TRBV28 and TRBJ1-4; D possibly corresponds to TRBD1 (5 bases). Trimming left V 7 bases short and J 5 bases short, with 14 bases between. The germline V gene encodes CDR1 MDHEN and CDR2 SYDVKM. CDR3 length: 14 amino acids. As DNA, the CDR3 is TGTGCCAGCACCACCCGGGGGGGGAATGAAAAACTGTTTTTT. This encodes CASTTRGGNEKLFF.